This T cell receptor beta chain emerged from a study of blood T cell repertoires in COVID-19. Looking at the study overall: COVID-19 samples from acute and convalescent phases originated in the United States, Italy and Spain. The cDNA or gDNA used as material had been derived from T cells, B-cell-depleted T cells, or PBMCs.

Trimming at V came to 2 bases and at J to 0 bases, leaving 8 bases not matched to a gene. The germline CDR1 and CDR2 sequences are SGHRS and YFSETQ. There are 16 residues in the CDR3. Original handling: How many nucleated cells were present was estimated from reference gene primer amplification. Method: immunoSEQ multiplex PCR; TCRdb's copy keeps in-frame clones and lacks some. The V and J calls and the clone size are those of that table, but D and trimming were determined from the DNA. The sample has 250,000 to 350,000 clones; 75% to 90% are singletons. This chain joins TRBV5-1 and TRBJ2-7; TRBD1 matches at 7 bases. The sequenced material came from peripheral blood. The clonotype was recovered from a man aged 25-45 years with acute or convalescent COVID-19. The CDR3 spells CASSLFGQENSYEQYF. The DNA of the CDR3 is TGCGCCAGCAGCTTATTTGGACAGGAGAACTCCTACGAGCAGTACTTC.